These 4 T cell receptor beta chains came from one sample sequenced in a study of T cell changes during pregnancy in multiple sclerosis. TCRdb keeps only in-frame clones here, not all; method: immunoSEQ multiplex PCR. The sample holds tens of thousands of clones, over 85% seen once. The sequencing here drew on peripheral blood, taken in the first trimester of pregnancy. The receptors were gathered from a female donor with multiple sclerosis, enrolled in a pregnancy study.

This sequence joins TRBV5-5 and TRBJ1-4; the D gene is possibly TRBD1 (5 bases). The V gene lost 7 bases and the J gene lost 0 bases, with 13 bases spanning the gap. This CDR3 is built from 15 residues. Germline lookup yields CDR1 SGHKS and CDR2 YYEKEE (reference sequence). The CDR3 DNA reads TGTGCCAGCGGGGCCCTCGGAGCAACTAATGAAAAACTGTTTTTT. Its translation is CASGALGATNEKLFF.

V is TRBV27 and J is TRBJ2-7; D is unclear. The CDR3 sequence is 14 residues long. Between the trimmed V and J ends, which lost 5 bases and 2 bases, there was a span of 13 bases. The germline V gene has CDR1 MNHEY and CDR2 SMNVEV (reference sequence). The CDR3 spells CASSPRPVTYEQYF. For the CDR3, the DNA is TGTGCCAGCAGTCCGCGTCCCGTAACCTACGAGCAGTACTTC.

This clone was counted a single time. The gene calls are TRBV19 and TRBJ1-1; no clear D gene. V was pared by 10 bases and J by 2 bases, with 11 bases between. Germline-derived CDR1 and CDR2 are LNHDA and SQIVND (reference sequence). The CDR3 totals 12 residues. CDR3 bases: TGTGCCACCAAACGCGGAAACACTGAAGCTTTCTTT. Translation: CATKRGNTEAFF.

This clone appeared once. The rearrangement links TRBV7-9 to TRBJ2-5; 13 nucleotides agree with TRBD2. In germline, CDR1 is SEHNR, CDR2 FQNEAQ (reference sequence). V shed 6 bases, J shed 5 bases, and the junction held 6 bases outside the gene matches. CDR3 length equals 15 residues. In nucleotides, the CDR3 is TGTGCCAGCAGTGTGACTAGCGGGAGGAGTGAGACCCAGTACTTC. Residues: CASSVTSGRSETQYF.